This T cell receptor (beta chain) was sequenced for a study of cytomegalovirus exposure and HLA in healthy donors. Study findings and constraints: TCR association rates varied by HLA locus in a later analysis, with DRB1 highest and HLA-C lowest.

Concerning this clone: The target antigen is unknown.

The primer mix had 60 Vbeta and 13 Jbeta primers. The table came from immunoSEQ multiplex PCR; TCRdb's copy has only in-frame clones and leaves some out. The sample comprises some 150,000 clones, under 75% of which are singletons, and 5.5% to 9% rests with the top ten. J lost 2 bases, V lost 4 bases, and 4 bases had no gene match. CDR3 length equals 16 residues. The V gene's germline CDR1 is SGHNT and CDR2 YYREEE (reference sequence). The chain carries TRBV5-4 and TRBJ2-5; 14 bases are shared with TRBD2. Sequencing was carried out using PBMCs. The TCR sequence derives from a woman aged 55-70 years in good health and CMV-seropositive. CDR3 amino acids: CASSPGTSGSQETQYF. As DNA, the CDR3 is TGTGCCAGCAGCCCGGGGACTAGCGGGAGTCAAGAGACCCAGTACTTC.